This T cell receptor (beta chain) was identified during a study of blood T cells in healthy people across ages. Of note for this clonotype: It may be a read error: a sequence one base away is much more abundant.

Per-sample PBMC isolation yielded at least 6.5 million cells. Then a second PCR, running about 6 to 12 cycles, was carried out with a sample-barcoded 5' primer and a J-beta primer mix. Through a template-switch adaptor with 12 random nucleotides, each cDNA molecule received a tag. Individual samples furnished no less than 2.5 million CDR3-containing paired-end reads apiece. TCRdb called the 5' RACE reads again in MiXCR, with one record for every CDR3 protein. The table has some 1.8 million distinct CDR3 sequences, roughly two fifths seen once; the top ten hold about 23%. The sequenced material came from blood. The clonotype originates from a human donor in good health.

In DNA, the CDR3 is TGTGTCAGCAGTCCCCGAACAGGGGGCGAGGAGAACATTCAGTACTTC. It encodes CVSSPRTGGEENIQYF. V usage is TRBV12-3 or TRBV12-4 and J usage is TRBJ2-4, with 9 bases identical to TRBD1. This CDR3 is built from 16 residues.